This T cell receptor beta chain is from a study of blood T cell repertoires in COVID-19. Overall study context: Samples representing acute and convalescent COVID-19 were sourced from the United States, Italy and Spain. From T cells, B-cell-depleted T cells, or PBMCs came the material, which was cDNA or gDNA.

In the study's own analysis: By means of reference gene primer amplification, nucleated cell counts were estimated. Produced via immunoSEQ multiplex PCR; TCRdb's table is partial and in-frame only. The V and J calls and clone size come from that table; D and trimming were worked out from the DNA. Of some 170,000 clones in the sample, roughly 82% are singletons; the top ten hold 8.4%. The germline V gene has CDR1 MNHEY and CDR2 SVGEGT. The ends were cut back, 6 bases at V and 5 bases at J, with 8 bases in the middle. The CDR3 spans 11 residues. Sequencing was done on a sample of peripheral blood. The chain is built from TRBV6-2 or TRBV6-3 and TRBJ2-7; D not certain. The TCR was taken from a woman in her 70s with acute or convalescent COVID-19. CDR3 sequence (DNA): TGTGCCAGCAGCAGACGGGACGAGCAGTACTTC. This encodes CASSRRDEQYF.